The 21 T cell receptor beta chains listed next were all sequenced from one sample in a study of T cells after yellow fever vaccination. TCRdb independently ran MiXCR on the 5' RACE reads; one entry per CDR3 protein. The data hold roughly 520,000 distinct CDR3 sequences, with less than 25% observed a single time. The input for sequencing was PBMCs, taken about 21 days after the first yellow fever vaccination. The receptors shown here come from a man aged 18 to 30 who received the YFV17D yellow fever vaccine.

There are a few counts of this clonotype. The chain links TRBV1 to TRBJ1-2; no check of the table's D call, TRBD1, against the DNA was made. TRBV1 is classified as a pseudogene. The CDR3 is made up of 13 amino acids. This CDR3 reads CTSSHSTPGGYTF. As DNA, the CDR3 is TGCACCAGCAGCCATTCGACGCCCGGTGGCTACACCTTC.

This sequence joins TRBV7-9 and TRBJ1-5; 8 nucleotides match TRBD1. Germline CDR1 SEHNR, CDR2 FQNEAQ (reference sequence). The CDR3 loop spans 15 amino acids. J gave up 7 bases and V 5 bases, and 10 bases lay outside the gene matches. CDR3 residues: CASSKSGGAGQPQHF. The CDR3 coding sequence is TGTGCCAGCAGCAAGTCAGGGGGCGCCGGGCAGCCCCAGCATTTT.

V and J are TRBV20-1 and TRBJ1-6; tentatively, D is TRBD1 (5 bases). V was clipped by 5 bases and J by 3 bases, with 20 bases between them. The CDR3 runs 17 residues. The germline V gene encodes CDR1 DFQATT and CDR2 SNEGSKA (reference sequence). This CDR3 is CSALPGRGGYYNSPLHF. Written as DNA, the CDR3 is TGCAGTGCTTTGCCTGGTAGGGGCGGTTACTATAATTCACCCCTCCACTTT.

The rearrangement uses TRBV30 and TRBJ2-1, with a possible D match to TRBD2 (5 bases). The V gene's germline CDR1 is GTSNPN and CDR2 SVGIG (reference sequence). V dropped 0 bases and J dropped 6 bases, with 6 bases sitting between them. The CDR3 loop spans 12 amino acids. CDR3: CAWSVRGNEQFF. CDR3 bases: TGTGCCTGGAGTGTACGGGGCAATGAGCAGTTCTTC.

The CDR3 DNA reads TGTGCCAGCAGCTTACGGCGGGGCGAGGTGGAGACCCAGTACTTC. Translation gives CASSLRRGEVETQYF. This sequence joins TRBV7-9 and TRBJ2-5; TRBD2 is a possible D gene (6 bases). The CDR3 totals 15 residues. V was clipped by 2 bases and J by 5 bases, with 15 bases between them. The V gene's germline CDR1 is SEHNR and CDR2 FQNEAQ (reference sequence).

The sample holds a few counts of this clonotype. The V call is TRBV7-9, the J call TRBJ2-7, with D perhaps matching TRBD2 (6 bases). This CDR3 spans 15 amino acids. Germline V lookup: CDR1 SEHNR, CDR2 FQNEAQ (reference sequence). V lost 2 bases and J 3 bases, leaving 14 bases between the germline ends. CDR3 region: CASSLQGGGIYEQYF. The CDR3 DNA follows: TGTGCCAGCAGCTTACAGGGAGGAGGAATCTACGAGCAGTACTTC.

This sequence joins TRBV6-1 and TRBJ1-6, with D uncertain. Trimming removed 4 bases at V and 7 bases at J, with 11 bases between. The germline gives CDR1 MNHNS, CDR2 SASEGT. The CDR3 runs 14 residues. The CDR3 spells CASSAEGANSPLHF. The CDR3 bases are TGTGCCAGCAGTGCTGAGGGAGCCAATTCACCCCTCCACTTT.

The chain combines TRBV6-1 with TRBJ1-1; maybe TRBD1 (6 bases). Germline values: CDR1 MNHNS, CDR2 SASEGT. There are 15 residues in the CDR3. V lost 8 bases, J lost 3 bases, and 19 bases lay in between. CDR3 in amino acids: CASALSGGGDTEAFF. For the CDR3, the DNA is TGTGCCAGCGCCCTCTCGGGGGGCGGGGACACTGAAGCTTTCTTT.

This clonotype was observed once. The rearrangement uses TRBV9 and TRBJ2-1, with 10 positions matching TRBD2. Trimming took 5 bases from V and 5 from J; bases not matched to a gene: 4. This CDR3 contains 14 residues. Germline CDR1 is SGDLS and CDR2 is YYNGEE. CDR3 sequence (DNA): TGTGCCAGCAGGGGAGCGGGGGGGAACAATGAGCAGTTCTTC. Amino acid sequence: CASRGAGGNNEQFF.

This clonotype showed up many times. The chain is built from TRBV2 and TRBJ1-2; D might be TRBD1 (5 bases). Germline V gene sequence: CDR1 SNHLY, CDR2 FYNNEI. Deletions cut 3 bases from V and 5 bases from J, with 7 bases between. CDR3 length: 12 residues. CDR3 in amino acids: CASSEGGYGYTF. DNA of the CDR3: TGTGCCAGCAGTGAGGGGGGTTATGGCTACACCTTC.

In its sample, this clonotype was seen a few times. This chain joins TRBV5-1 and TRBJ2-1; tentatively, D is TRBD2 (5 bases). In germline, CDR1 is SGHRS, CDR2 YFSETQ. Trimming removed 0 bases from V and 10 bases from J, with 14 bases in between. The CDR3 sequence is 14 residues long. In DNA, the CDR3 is TGCGCCAGCAGCTTGGACACCGGCGCGGGCGAGCAGTTCTTC. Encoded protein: CASSLDTGAGEQFF.

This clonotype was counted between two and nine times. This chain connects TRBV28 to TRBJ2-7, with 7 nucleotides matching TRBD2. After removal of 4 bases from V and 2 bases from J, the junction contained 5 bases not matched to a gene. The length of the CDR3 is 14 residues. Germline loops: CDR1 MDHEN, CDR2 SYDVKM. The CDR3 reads CASSSPAGPYEQYV. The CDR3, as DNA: TGTGCCAGCAGTTCTCCAGCGGGGCCCTACGAGCAGTACGTC.

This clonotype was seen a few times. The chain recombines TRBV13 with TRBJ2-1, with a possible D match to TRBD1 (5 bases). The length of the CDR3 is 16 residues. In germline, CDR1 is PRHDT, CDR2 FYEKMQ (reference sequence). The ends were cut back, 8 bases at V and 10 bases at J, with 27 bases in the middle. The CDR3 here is CASSLNGESVGHEQFF. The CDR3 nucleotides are TGTGCCAGCTCACTTAACGGTGAGTCTGTCGGACACGAGCAGTTCTTC.

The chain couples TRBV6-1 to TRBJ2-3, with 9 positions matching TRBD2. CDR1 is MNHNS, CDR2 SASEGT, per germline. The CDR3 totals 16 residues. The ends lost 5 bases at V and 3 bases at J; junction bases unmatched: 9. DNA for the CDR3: TGTGCCAGCAGTCTCCGGGGCGGGGGGGCTACAGATACGCAGTATTTT. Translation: CASSLRGGGATDTQYF.

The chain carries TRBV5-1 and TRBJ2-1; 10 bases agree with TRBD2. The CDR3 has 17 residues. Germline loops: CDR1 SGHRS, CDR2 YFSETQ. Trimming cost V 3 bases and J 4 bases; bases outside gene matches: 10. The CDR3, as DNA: TGCGCCAGCAGCTCTCCTGTTGGGACTAGCGTGTACAATGAGCAGTTCTTC. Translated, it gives CASSSPVGTSVYNEQFF.

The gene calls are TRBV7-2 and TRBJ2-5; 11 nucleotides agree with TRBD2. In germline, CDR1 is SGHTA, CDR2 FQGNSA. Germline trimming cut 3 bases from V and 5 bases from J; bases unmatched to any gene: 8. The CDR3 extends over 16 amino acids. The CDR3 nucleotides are TGTGCCAGCAGCTTCCAACTAGCGGGGGATAGGGAGACCCAGTACTTC. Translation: CASSFQLAGDRETQYF.

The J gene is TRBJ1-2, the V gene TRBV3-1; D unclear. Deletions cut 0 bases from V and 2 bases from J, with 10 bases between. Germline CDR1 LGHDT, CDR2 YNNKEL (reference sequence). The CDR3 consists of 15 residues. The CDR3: CASSQEAAGNYGYTF. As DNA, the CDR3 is TGTGCCAGCAGCCAAGAGGCAGCGGGGAACTATGGCTACACCTTC.

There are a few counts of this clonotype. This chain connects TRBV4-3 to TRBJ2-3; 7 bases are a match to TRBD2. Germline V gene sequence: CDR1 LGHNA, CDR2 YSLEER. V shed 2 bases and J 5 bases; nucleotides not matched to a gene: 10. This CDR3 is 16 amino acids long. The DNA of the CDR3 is TGCGCCAGCAGCCAATCTCCGCGGGGGACGGGAGATACGCAGTATTTT. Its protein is CASSQSPRGTGDTQYF.

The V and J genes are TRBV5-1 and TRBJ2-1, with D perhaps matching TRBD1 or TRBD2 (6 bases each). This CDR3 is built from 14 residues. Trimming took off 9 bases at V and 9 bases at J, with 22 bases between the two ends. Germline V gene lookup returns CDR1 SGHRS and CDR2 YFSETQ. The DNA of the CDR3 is TGCGCCACCCGTATCGAGGGGGGTTTGGGTGAGCAGTTCTTC. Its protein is CATRIEGGLGEQFF.

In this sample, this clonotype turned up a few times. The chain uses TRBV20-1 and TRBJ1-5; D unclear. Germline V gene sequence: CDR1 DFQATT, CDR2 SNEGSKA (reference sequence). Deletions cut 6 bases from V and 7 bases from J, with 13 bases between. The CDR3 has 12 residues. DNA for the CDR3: TGCAGTGCCGACTTCTCCGGGCAGCCCCAGCATTTT. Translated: CSADFSGQPQHF.

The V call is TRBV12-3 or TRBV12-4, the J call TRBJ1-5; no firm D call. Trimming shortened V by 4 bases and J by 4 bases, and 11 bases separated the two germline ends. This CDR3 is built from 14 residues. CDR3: CASSSTAWNQPQHF. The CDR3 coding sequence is TGTGCCAGCAGTTCGACGGCTTGGAATCAGCCCCAGCATTTT.